This TCR beta chain originates from a study of OX40 agonist ivuxolimab in advanced cancers. Only one count was recorded for this clone. The method was immunoSEQ multiplex PCR; TCRdb's version includes in-frame clones alone and lacks a portion of them. The table has about 39,000 clones, about 90% seen once. Trimming took off 8 bases at V and 6 bases at J, with 10 bases between the two ends. In germline, CDR1 is WNHNN, CDR2 SYGVQD (reference sequence). This CDR3 has 12 residues. Sequencing was performed on CD4+ or CD8+ T cells sorted from blood, taken in a trial of the OX40 agonist ivuxolimab. V is TRBV10-1 and J is TRBJ2-2, with D perhaps matching TRBD2 (5 bases). The receptor's source is an adult with an advanced solid tumor such as melanoma, head and neck, liver or kidney cancer. The CDR3, as DNA: TGCGCCAGCGGAGAGGGTCCCGGGGAGCTGTTTTTT. This gives the protein CASGEGPGELFF.